These T cell receptor beta chains were read from a single sample in a study of T-cell reconstitution after alpha-beta-depleted transplantation in children. TCRdb ran MiXCR on the PCR reads and lists one entry per CDR3 protein. The sample has some 840,000 distinct CDR3 sequences, around 15% seen once. Sequenced material: PBMCs, mostly from graft donor cells, taken 360 days after TCRalphabeta/CD19-depleted stem cell transplant. The receptors originated from a male patient younger than 18 who had a stem cell transplant for acute lymphoblastic leukemia, so the T cells may come from the graft donor. The conserved cysteine and the conserved F or W are not part of the CDR3 here.

v_gene	j_gene	CDR3aa
TRBV20-1	TRBJ2-7	SAFHGQGPYEQY
TRBV5-1	TRBJ2-3	ASSLINQGPTDTQY
TRBV27	TRBJ2-5	ASREDRGAGRQETQY
TRBV25-1	TRBJ1-5	ASFPLMVTQPQH
TRBV5-1	TRBJ2-5	ASSTGTQQETQY
TRBV20-1	TRBJ1-1	SAREIGRRNTEAF
TRBV7-3	TRBJ2-7	ASSPARSGRAYEQY
TRBV6-1	TRBJ1-1	ASSQHTGVNTEAF
TRBV4-1	TRBJ2-7	ASSQVFGTGEQY
TRBV15	TRBJ2-7	ATSRDPGGITYEQY
TRBV10-3	TRBJ1-2	AISGGAAAHGYT
TRBV2	TRBJ2-2	ASSGGLAGYTGELF
TRBV29-1	TRBJ2-4	SAGGRGQGLIKNIQY
TRBV27	TRBJ2-7	ASSWTSGGYEQY
TRBV15	TRBJ2-3	ATSRGPGDTQY
TRBV7-6	TRBJ2-3	ASSLADLATSGSTDTQY
TRBV5-6	TRBJ2-7	ASNRGLDEQY
TRBV5-1	TRBJ2-1	ASSLLESEQF
TRBV20-1	TRBJ2-1	SAGTGTSRNEQF
TRBV29-1	TRBJ2-1	SVDWQGAGNEQF
TRBV7-9	TRBJ2-1	ASSLPGGSGYNEQF
TRBV11-1	TRBJ2-3	ASSLGPIAGVRDTQY
TRBV10-3	TRBJ2-1	AISEPSGRGDEQF
TRBV27	TRBJ1-4	ASSLNFGPNEKLF
TRBV5-1	TRBJ2-3	ASSLGLAGIYRTDTQY
TRBV20-1	TRBJ2-7	SALPGTATYEQY
TRBV7-9	TRBJ2-1	ASSSRQGWEDNEQF
TRBV18	TRBJ2-1	ASSPPGLADPREQF
TRBV4-1	TRBJ2-5	ASSQEGTSGSGETQY
TRBV4-1	TRBJ2-1	ASSQVGTSVYNEQF
TRBV11-2	TRBJ2-1	ASSLGRGLAGSYNEQF
TRBV5-1	TRBJ2-1	ASSLTGTSPNEQF
TRBV3-1	TRBJ2-7	ASSQDPAGLYEQY